These 10 T cell receptor beta chains were all obtained from the same sample, sequenced in a study of human thymus T cells. Assay: immunoSEQ multiplex PCR; the TCRdb copy retains only in-frame clones and omits some. The table lists 40,000 to 45,000 clones, roughly 94% of them singletons. The sequencing sample was made of blood. The origin of the receptors is a boy under three years old with a congenital heart defect but otherwise immunologically healthy.

The CDR3: CASSVGAASQETQYF. The CDR3 DNA reads as TGTGCCAGCAGCGTAGGGGCCGCTAGCCAAGAGACCCAGTACTTC. This rearrangement joins TRBV9 to TRBJ2-5; D is ambiguous. This CDR3 contains 15 residues. The V gene lost 0 bases and the J gene lost 1 base, with 10 bases spanning the gap. Germline V gene sequence: CDR1 SGDLS, CDR2 YYNGEE.

This sequence joins TRBV19 and TRBJ1-3; D not certain. V lost 5 bases, J lost 4 bases, and 9 bases lay in between. The CDR3 contains 13 residues. CDR1 is LNHDA, CDR2 SQIVND, per germline (reference sequence). CDR3 in amino acids: CASSPGAGNTIYF. Here the CDR3 DNA reads TGTGCCAGTAGTCCCGGCGCCGGAAACACCATATATTTT. Looking up the rest from reference TRBV19 and TRBJ1-3 gives the full variable domain: DGGITQSPKYLFRKEGQNVTLSCEQNLNHDAMYWYRQDPGQGLRLIYYSQIVNDFQKGDIAEGYSVSREKKESFPLTVTSAQKNPTAFYLCASSPGAGNTIYFGEGSWLTVV.

In nucleotides, the CDR3 is TGCGCCAGCAGCGACGATACAGGGCGGAACACCGGGGAGCTGTTTTTT. Translated: CASSDDTGRNTGELFF. The chain employs TRBV4-3 and TRBJ2-2; a possible D gene is TRBD1 (6 bases). CDR1 is LGHNA, CDR2 YSLEER, per germline. The CDR3 length is 16 residues. V dropped 5 bases and J dropped 1 base, with 14 bases sitting between them.

This clone was seen only once. The chain carries TRBV4-2 and TRBJ2-1; the match to TRBD2 covers 9 bases. The V gene's germline CDR1 is LGHNA and CDR2 YNFKEQ. The J segment lost 0 bases and the V segment lost 3 bases, leaving 3 bases of the junction unmatched. The CDR3 is made up of 16 amino acids. CDR3 sequence: CASSQVAGASYNEQFF. Here the CDR3 DNA reads TGTGCCAGCAGCCAGGTAGCGGGGGCCTCCTACAATGAGCAGTTCTTC.

The rearrangement joins TRBV5-4 to TRBJ2-1, with 12 bases identical to TRBD2. There are 17 residues in the CDR3. V dropped 3 bases and J dropped 6; count of bases not matched to a gene: 10. The germline V gene has CDR1 SGHNT and CDR2 YYREEE (reference sequence). CDR3 residues: CASSSPRGLAGFNEQFF. The CDR3 coding sequence is TGTGCCAGCAGCTCACCCCGTGGACTAGCGGGGTTCAATGAGCAGTTCTTC.

The chain joins TRBV27 to TRBJ1-4; the match to TRBD1 covers 7 bases. Looked up from germline, CDR1 is MNHEY and CDR2 is SMNVEV (reference sequence). With 2 bases clipped from V and 3 bases from J, the junction kept 0 bases outside the gene matches. CDR3 size: 14 residues. The CDR3 DNA follows: TGTGCCAGCAGTTTACAGGGGGCTAATGAAAAACTGTTTTTT. It specifies CASSLQGANEKLFF. Drawing the rest from reference TRBV27 and TRBJ1-4, the complete variable domain is EAQVTQNPRYLITVTGKKLTVTCSQNMNHEYMSWYRQDPGLGLRQIYYSMNVEVTDKGDVPEGYKVSRKEKRNFPLILESPSPNQTSLYFCASSLQGANEKLFFGSGTQLSVL.

The chain uses TRBV5-6 and TRBJ1-2; 10 bases match TRBD1. With V trimmed by 4 bases and J by 3 bases, 3 bases remained unmatched. The CDR3 is 14 amino acids. Per the germline V gene, CDR1 is SGHDT and CDR2 is YYEEEE. The CDR3: CASSGQGGHYGYTF. CDR3 sequence (DNA): TGTGCCAGCAGCGGACAGGGGGGTCACTATGGCTACACCTTC.

V is TRBV19 and J is TRBJ2-3; unclear D gene. Germline V gene data show CDR1 as LNHDA and CDR2 as SQIVND (reference sequence). This CDR3 has 15 residues. The V and J ends lost 1 base and 9 bases respectively, with 17 bases between them. The CDR3 DNA reads as TGTGCCAGTAGTATAGGCCTCCCGATCCGTGCCACGCAGTATTTT. Amino acids: CASSIGLPIRATQYF.

The chain is built from TRBV4-2 and TRBJ2-2; 13 nucleotides line up with TRBD2. The germline CDR1 and CDR2 sequences are LGHNA and YNFKEQ. After removal of 6 bases from V and 3 bases from J, the junction contained 7 bases not matched to a gene. This CDR3 region has 17 residues. CDR3 protein: CASRLTSGGAYTGELFF. The DNA of the CDR3 is TGTGCCAGCAGGCTCACTAGCGGGGGGGCCTACACCGGGGAGCTGTTTTTT.

The chain recombines TRBV11-3 with TRBJ1-2; TRBD1 might be the D (6 bases). V was pared by 3 bases and J by 4 bases, with 12 bases between. Germline V gene data show CDR1 as SGHNT and CDR2 as YENEEA. This CDR3 spans 14 amino acids. This CDR3 reads CASSLGRGGYGYTF. CDR3 nucleotide sequence: TGTGCCAGCAGCTTGGGACGAGGGGGCTATGGCTACACCTTC.